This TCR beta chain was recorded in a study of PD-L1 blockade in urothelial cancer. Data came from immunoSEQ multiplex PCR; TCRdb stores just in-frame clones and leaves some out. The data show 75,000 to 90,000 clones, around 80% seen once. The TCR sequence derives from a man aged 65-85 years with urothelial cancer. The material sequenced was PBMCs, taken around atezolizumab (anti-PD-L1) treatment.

CDR3 protein: CASSPGLAGAIDTQYF. In nucleotides, the CDR3 is TGTGCCAGCAGTCCCGGACTAGCGGGGGCCATAGATACGCAGTATTTT. The chain has TRBV27 and TRBJ2-3; 13 nucleotides agree with TRBD2. Trimming removed 5 bases from V and 5 bases from J; junction bases left unmatched: 7. The CDR3 runs 16 residues. CDR1 is MNHEY, CDR2 SMNVEV, per germline (reference sequence).